Sequencing of this T cell receptor beta chain was carried out in a study of regulatory T cells in long-lasting Graves disease. Study information: Graves' cases, newly diagnosed, had used antithyroid drugs under 3 months.

With iRepertoire HTBI primers and Arm-PCR of CDR3 regions, TCR beta libraries were built. A single record per CDR3 protein comes from TCRdb applying MiXCR to the multiplex PCR reads. The sample gives about 530,000 distinct CDR3 sequences, about 15% of which show up once; approximately 25% is in the top ten. Time point: newly diagnosed GD, antithyroid drugs for less than 3 months. PBMCs were the source of the RNA used for TCR sequencing. This clonotype was seen a few times. These data were also reused for a study on T cells in Graves' hyperthyroidism and ophthalmopathy.

The specimen comprised peripheral blood mononuclear cells (PBMCs), sampled at new diagnosis, from a patient treated with antithyroid drugs. This receptor was obtained from a middle-aged woman with Graves disease.

DNA for the CDR3: TGTGCCAGCAGCCAAGATGATGAATACAATGAGCAGTTCTTC. Its protein is CASSQDDEYNEQFF. The chain carries TRBV4-2 and TRBJ2-1; D gene ambiguous. CDR1 is LGHNA, CDR2 YNFKEQ, per germline. Trimming removed 0 bases from V and 4 bases from J, with 7 bases in between. The CDR3 spans 14 residues.